This T cell receptor beta chain stems from a study of CD8 T cells in Susac syndrome. Overall study findings and caveats: It was acknowledged by the study that relatively few individuals were included in its TCR sequencing and HLA analysis.

On this clonotype itself: The target antigen is unknown.

cDNA came from roughly 0.47 to 1 ug RNA primed by random hexamers. Amplification of TCR beta CDR3 used immunoSEQ multiplex PCR across 54 Vbeta and 13 Jbeta. TCRdb itself ran the immunoSEQ multiplex PCR reads through MiXCR, one entry per CDR3 protein. Among tens of thousands of distinct CDR3 sequences listed, over 85% were seen once. Sequencing of TCR beta was undertaken in CD8+ and CD4+ T cells derived from blood. Negative isolation yielded CD4+ and CD8+ T cells, and FACS enriched TEMRA cells. This TCR came from a human donor with multiple sclerosis. The specimen sequenced was CD8+ T cells from PBMCs.

In DNA form, the CDR3 reads TGCAGCGTTGAAGATTTCGTTCCCCAAGGGAACACTGAAGCTTTCTTT. Its protein product is CSVEDFVPQGNTEAFF. The chain is built from TRBV29-1 and TRBJ1-1; the D is unclear. The V gene lost 0 bases and the J gene lost 1 base, with 15 bases spanning the gap. CDR3 length: 16 amino acids. Per germline, CDR1 SQVTM and CDR2 ANQGSEA.